The clone carrying this T cell receptor (beta chain) turned up a few times. The antigen remains undetermined. The source of the sample is a study of CD8 T cells in ankylosing spondylitis. Germline-derived CDR1 and CDR2 are DFQATT and SNEGSKA (reference sequence). With 6 bases clipped from V and 0 bases from J, the junction kept 8 bases outside the gene matches. The CDR3 extends over 15 amino acids. Notes on the study in general: What seemed typical of ankylosing spondylitis blood was a TCR beta motif built from about eight highly homologous variants. Within peripheral blood, clones linked to disease were CD8+ and relatively rare. Clones tied to disease were said to be significantly enriched in matched ankylosing spondylitis synovial fluid.

Libraries for TCR beta were made by quantitative 5'-RACE with molecular barcodes. One entry per CDR3 protein results from TCRdb running MiXCR on the 5' RACE reads. The sample consists of about 840,000 distinct CDR3 sequences, 10% to 15% of them appearing once. The specimen sequenced was blood, either unsorted or a sorted T cell fraction (not recorded which). The receptor was isolated from a male donor with ankylosing spondylitis. V usage is TRBV20-1 and J usage is TRBJ2-1, with TRBD2 matching 7 bases. The CDR3 sequence: CSARQLADSYNEQFF. DNA of the CDR3: TGCAGTGCGAGACAGCTAGCGGACTCCTACAATGAGCAGTTCTTC.